Below, 9 T cell receptor beta chains from the same sample are listed, as sequenced in a study of blood T cell repertoires in COVID-19. Measured with immunoSEQ multiplex PCR; TCRdb has only the in-frame clones, and not every one. The sample has under 300,000 clones; approximately 87% are singletons. The sequencing sample was made of peripheral blood. The receptors stem from a woman aged 25 to 39 with COVID-19, enrolled during active disease.

The chain links TRBV6-5 to TRBJ1-4; no firm D call. The length of the CDR3 is 14 residues. The V gene's germline CDR1 is MNHEY and CDR2 SVGAGI. The V end lost 8 bases, the J end lost 7 bases, and 17 bases lay between the germline ends. CDR3: CASRVGGSGEKLFF. The CDR3 DNA sequence: TGTGCCAGCCGGGTCGGAGGGAGTGGTGAAAAACTGTTTTTT.

The chain carries TRBV27 and TRBJ1-5; 10 bases are shared with TRBD1. The length of the CDR3 is 15 residues. Germline V lookup: CDR1 MNHEY, CDR2 SMNVEV (reference sequence). J gave up 0 bases and V 9 bases, and 5 bases lay outside the gene matches. Here the CDR3 DNA reads TGTGCCAGTCGGGACAGGGGATTTAGCAATCAGCCCCAGCATTTT. Its protein product is CASRDRGFSNQPQHF.

The chain joins TRBV7-8 to TRBJ1-6, with TRBD1 matching over 7 bases. Germline lookup yields CDR1 SGHVS and CDR2 FQNEAQ. The CDR3 runs 14 residues. After removal of 4 bases from V and 12 bases from J, the junction contained 9 bases not matched to a gene. In DNA form, the CDR3 reads TGTGCCAGCAGCTCAAACAGGGGAGTCCGACCCCTCCACTTT. Translated, it gives CASSSNRGVRPLHF.

The chain joins TRBV6-5 to TRBJ1-5; 7 nucleotides agree with TRBD1. Germline CDR1 reads MNHEY; CDR2 reads SVGAGI. The CDR3 extends over 15 amino acids. With V trimmed by 5 bases and J by 2 bases, 6 bases remained unmatched. CDR3 amino acids: CASSPQGYGNQPQHF. The CDR3 nucleotides are TGTGCCAGCAGTCCACAGGGGTACGGCAATCAGCCCCAGCATTTT.

The chain combines TRBV7-2 with TRBJ2-3; possible D gene TRBD1, 6 bases. The germline CDR1 and CDR2 sequences are SGHTA and FQGNSA. This CDR3 contains 15 residues. V was clipped by 5 bases and J by 1 base, with 13 bases between them. The CDR3: CASSPPGAGTDTQYF. The CDR3 nucleotides are TGTGCCAGCAGCCCCCCAGGGGCGGGCACAGATACGCAGTATTTT.

The genes are TRBV7-6 and TRBJ2-2, with TRBD2 matching 8 bases. From germline, CDR1 is SGHVS and CDR2 FNYEAQ. This CDR3 spans 16 amino acids. The J segment lost 0 bases and the V segment lost 1 base, leaving 1 base of the junction unmatched. The CDR3 DNA follows: TGTGCCAGCAGCTTAGGTAGCGGGGCGAACACCGGGGAGCTGTTTTTT. It is translated as CASSLGSGANTGELFF. The full variable domain, its missing parts supplied by reference TRBV7-6 and TRBJ2-2, is GAGVSQSPRYKVTKRGQDVALRCDPISGHVSLYWYRQALGQGPEFLTYFNYEAQQDKSGLPNDRFSAERPEGSISTLTIQRTEQRDSAMYRCASSLGSGANTGELFFGEGSRLTVL.

V gene TRBV2 combines with J gene TRBJ2-1; 11 positions match TRBD1. Germline CDR1 reads SNHLY; CDR2 reads FYNNEI. This CDR3 spans 14 amino acids. The J segment lost 7 bases and the V segment lost 7 bases, leaving 6 bases of the junction unmatched. For the CDR3, the DNA is TGTGCCAGCATTGGACAGGGGGCTGGGAATGAGCAGTTCTTC. This gives the protein CASIGQGAGNEQFF.

V is TRBV7-9 and J is TRBJ2-7, with TRBD1 as a possible D gene (5 bases). The V end lost 4 bases, the J end lost 2 bases, and 12 bases lay between the germline ends. Germline V gene sequence: CDR1 SEHNR, CDR2 FQNEAQ (reference sequence). CDR3 size: 14 residues. The CDR3 loop reads CASSSETATYEQYF. CDR3 coding DNA: TGTGCCAGCAGCTCCGAGACAGCCACCTACGAGCAGTACTTC.

The chain recombines TRBV15 with TRBJ1-1, with TRBD1 matching 8 bases. CDR1 is LNHNV, CDR2 YYDKDF, per germline (reference sequence). After removal of 5 bases from V and 5 bases from J, the junction contained 13 bases not matched to a gene. This CDR3 contains 16 residues. The CDR3 coding sequence is TGTGCCACCAGCCCGGGACAGGCCAGGGGGAAGACTGAAGCTTTCTTT. Encoded protein: CATSPGQARGKTEAFF.